The rows below give T cell receptor beta chains drawn from one sample of a study of T cell responses to AZD1222 COVID-19 vaccine. Here immunoSEQ multiplex PCR was the method, and the copy in TCRdb shows in-frame clones only, minus some. The sample carries 75,000 to 100,000 clones, roughly 92% recorded once. The sequencing used peripheral blood, collected 28 days after the second AZD1222 dose. These receptors were collected from an adult who received the AZD1222 COVID-19 vaccine. CDR3s include the opening cysteine and the closing phenylalanine or tryptophan. The order of the fields is J gene, V gene, CDR3 length, CDR3 protein.

J gene: TRBJ1-2; V gene: TRBV5-4; CDR3 length: 15; CDR3 protein: CASSPGQIFNYGYTF
J gene: TRBJ2-3; V gene: TRBV3-1/TRBV3-2; CDR3 length: 19; CDR3 protein: CASSQDWTSGETSTDTQYF
J gene: TRBJ2-7; V gene: TRBV21-1; CDR3 length: 14; CDR3 protein: CASSKVDRAYEQYF
J gene: TRBJ2-7; V gene: TRBV23-1; CDR3 length: 17; CDR3 protein: CASSQPETGGTSYEQYF
J gene: TRBJ1-1; V gene: TRBV5-4; CDR3 length: 14; CDR3 protein: CASSLAMANTEAFF
J gene: TRBJ1-3; V gene: TRBV5-6; CDR3 length: 14; CDR3 protein: CASSPGQGRNTIYF
J gene: TRBJ2-3; V gene: TRBV7-7; CDR3 length: 13; CDR3 protein: CASSLDLSDTQYF
J gene: TRBJ1-2; V gene: TRBV11-3; CDR3 length: 14; CDR3 protein: CASSFGQGKGIRTF
J gene: TRBJ1-1; V gene: TRBV9; CDR3 length: 13; CDR3 protein: CASSATGNTEAFF
J gene: TRBJ1-2; V gene: TRBV28; CDR3 length: 13; CDR3 protein: CASSPDMIYGYTF
J gene: TRBJ1-6; V gene: TRBV7-9; CDR3 length: 13; CDR3 protein: CASSLAQGSPLHF
J gene: TRBJ1-1; V gene: TRBV12-5; CDR3 length: 17; CDR3 protein: CASGLLPPGQAAREAFF
J gene: TRBJ2-7; V gene: TRBV5-1; CDR3 length: 15; CDR3 protein: CASSLSQDVADEQYF
J gene: TRBJ1-2; V gene: TRBV6-4; CDR3 length: 14; CDR3 protein: CASSDYAGGYGYTF
J gene: TRBJ2-5; V gene: TRBV20-1; CDR3 length: 15; CDR3 protein: CSASDLASGGETQYF
J gene: TRBJ1-2; V gene: TRBV19; CDR3 length: 15; CDR3 protein: CASSITPRTGGSYTF
J gene: TRBJ2-1; V gene: TRBV30; CDR3 length: 14; CDR3 protein: CAWIPRDRGDEQFF
J gene: TRBJ1-4; V gene: TRBV5-4; CDR3 length: 12; CDR3 protein: CASSFYREKLFF
J gene: TRBJ1-5; V gene: TRBV15; CDR3 length: 13; CDR3 protein: CATSREGNQPQHF
J gene: TRBJ1-1; V gene: TRBV28; CDR3 length: 15; CDR3 protein: CASSLGSGKVTEAFF
J gene: TRBJ1-1; V gene: TRBV5-1; CDR3 length: 14; CDR3 protein: CASSPQGLDTEAFF
J gene: TRBJ2-3; V gene: TRBV7-8; CDR3 length: 15; CDR3 protein: CASSLLMGGTNTQYF
J gene: TRBJ1-2; V gene: TRBV28; CDR3 length: 15; CDR3 protein: CASSWENRGLGGYTF
J gene: TRBJ1-1; V gene: TRBV5-1; CDR3 length: 14; CDR3 protein: CASSFAGMNTEAFF
J gene: TRBJ1-3; V gene: TRBV9; CDR3 length: 14; CDR3 protein: CASSTPTSGNTIYF
J gene: TRBJ2-3; V gene: TRBV4-2; CDR3 length: 15; CDR3 protein: CASSRQGGGTDTQYF
J gene: TRBJ1-2; V gene: TRBV28; CDR3 length: 16; CDR3 protein: CASSSSTAQGEKSYTF
J gene: TRBJ1-6; V gene: TRBV28; CDR3 length: 22; CDR3 protein: CASSLNSWLSGQGSSYNSPLHF
J gene: TRBJ2-1; V gene: TRBV5-1; CDR3 length: 17; CDR3 protein: CASTRGGLMSSYNEQFF
J gene: TRBJ1-1; V gene: TRBV7-2; CDR3 length: 14; CDR3 protein: CASRQGVYGTEAFF
J gene: TRBJ1-5; V gene: TRBV27; CDR3 length: 16; CDR3 protein: CASSLSGTGTNQPQHF
J gene: TRBJ1-6; V gene: TRBV15; CDR3 length: 15; CDR3 protein: CATSWDRGNNSPLHF
J gene: TRBJ1-2; V gene: TRBV29-1; CDR3 length: 14; CDR3 protein: CSVELRTGTYGYTF
J gene: TRBJ2-1; V gene: TRBV5-4; CDR3 length: 13; CDR3 protein: CASSSTSYNEQFF
J gene: TRBJ1-1; V gene: TRBV7-2; CDR3 length: 15; CDR3 protein: CASSPIGTGRTEAFF
J gene: TRBJ2-7; V gene: TRBV6-5; CDR3 length: 15; CDR3 protein: CASSSSGGPPYEQYF
J gene: TRBJ2-7; V gene: TRBV5-1; CDR3 length: 14; CDR3 protein: CASSPSGQGYEQYF
J gene: TRBJ1-6; V gene: TRBV5-1; CDR3 length: 12; CDR3 protein: CASSLGGGALHF
J gene: TRBJ2-5; V gene: TRBV4-1; CDR3 length: 16; CDR3 protein: CASSQGSGAWGETQYF
J gene: TRBJ1-1; V gene: TRBV18; CDR3 length: 16; CDR3 protein: CASSPYQQGQGTEAFF
J gene: TRBJ1-1; V gene: TRBV19; CDR3 length: 15; CDR3 protein: CASTTRGTGSTEAFF
J gene: TRBJ1-2; V gene: TRBV7-2; CDR3 length: 14; CDR3 protein: CASSLGTDIGGYTF
J gene: TRBJ2-2; V gene: TRBV6-5; CDR3 length: 14; CDR3 protein: CASSFGENTGELFF
J gene: TRBJ2-7; V gene: TRBV7-8; CDR3 length: 13; CDR3 protein: CASSLGAGYEQYF
J gene: TRBJ1-1; V gene: TRBV5-1; CDR3 length: 15; CDR3 protein: CASSLADRQNTEAFF
J gene: TRBJ2-7; V gene: TRBV4-1; CDR3 length: 17; CDR3 protein: CASSQVNLFESSYEQYF
J gene: TRBJ2-2; V gene: TRBV5-4; CDR3 length: 17; CDR3 protein: CASSPSNLRGRAGELFF
J gene: TRBJ2-7; V gene: TRBV27; CDR3 length: 14; CDR3 protein: CASRSTGDTYEQYF
J gene: TRBJ2-3; V gene: TRBV20-1; CDR3 length: 11; CDR3 protein: CSARDEDTQYF
J gene: TRBJ1-1; V gene: TRBV2; CDR3 length: 14; CDR3 protein: CASSMGLGNTEAFF
J gene: TRBJ2-7; V gene: TRBV6-5; CDR3 length: 12; CDR3 protein: CASRRRGTEQYF
J gene: TRBJ1-2; V gene: TRBV5-1; CDR3 length: 16; CDR3 protein: CASSLEPTGLTYGYTF
J gene: TRBJ2-5; V gene: TRBV2; CDR3 length: 13; CDR3 protein: CASERGTKETQYF
J gene: TRBJ1-3; V gene: TRBV2; CDR3 length: 12; CDR3 protein: CASTYSGNTIYF